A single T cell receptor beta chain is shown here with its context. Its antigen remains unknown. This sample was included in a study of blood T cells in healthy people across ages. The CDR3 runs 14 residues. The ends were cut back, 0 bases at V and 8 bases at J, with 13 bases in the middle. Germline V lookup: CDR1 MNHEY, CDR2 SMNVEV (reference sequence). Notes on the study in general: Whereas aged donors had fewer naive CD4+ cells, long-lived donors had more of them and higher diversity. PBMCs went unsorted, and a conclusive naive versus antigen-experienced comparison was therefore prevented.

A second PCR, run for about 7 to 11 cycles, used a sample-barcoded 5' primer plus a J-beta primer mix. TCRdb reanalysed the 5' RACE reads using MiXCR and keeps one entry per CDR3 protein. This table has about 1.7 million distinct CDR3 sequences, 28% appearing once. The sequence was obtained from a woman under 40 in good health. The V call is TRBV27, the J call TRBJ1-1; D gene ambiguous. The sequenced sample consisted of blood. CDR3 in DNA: TGTGCCAGCAGTTTATCCCCAACTATTCCCGAAGCTTTCTTT. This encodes CASSLSPTIPEAFF.